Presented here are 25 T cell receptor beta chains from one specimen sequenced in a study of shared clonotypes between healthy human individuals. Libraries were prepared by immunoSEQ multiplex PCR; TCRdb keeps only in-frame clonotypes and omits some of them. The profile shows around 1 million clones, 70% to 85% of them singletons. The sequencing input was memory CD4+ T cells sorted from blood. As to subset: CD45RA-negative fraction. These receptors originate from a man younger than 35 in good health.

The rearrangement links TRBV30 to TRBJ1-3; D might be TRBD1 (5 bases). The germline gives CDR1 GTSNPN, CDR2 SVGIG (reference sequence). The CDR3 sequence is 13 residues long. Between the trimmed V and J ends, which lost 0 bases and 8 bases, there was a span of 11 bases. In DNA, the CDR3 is TGTGCCTGGAGTGTAGACAGCCGGGACACCATATATTTT. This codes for CAWSVDSRDTIYF.

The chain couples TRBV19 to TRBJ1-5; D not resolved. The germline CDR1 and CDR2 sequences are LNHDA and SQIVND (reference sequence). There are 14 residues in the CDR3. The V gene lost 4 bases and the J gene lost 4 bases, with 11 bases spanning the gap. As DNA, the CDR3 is TGTGCCAGTAGTAAGAACAGCATGAATCAGCCCCAGCATTTT. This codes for CASSKNSMNQPQHF.

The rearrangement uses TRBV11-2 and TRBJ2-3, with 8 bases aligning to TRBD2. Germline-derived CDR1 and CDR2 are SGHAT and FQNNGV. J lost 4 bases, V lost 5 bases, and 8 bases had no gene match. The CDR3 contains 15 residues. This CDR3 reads CASSNRGGIADTQYF. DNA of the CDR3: TGTGCCAGCAGCAACCGCGGGGGGATCGCAGATACGCAGTATTTT.

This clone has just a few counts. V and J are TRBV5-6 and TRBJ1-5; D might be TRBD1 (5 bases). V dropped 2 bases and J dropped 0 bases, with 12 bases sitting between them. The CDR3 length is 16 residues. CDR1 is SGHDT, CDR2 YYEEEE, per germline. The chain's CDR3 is CASSLGDLYSNQPQHF. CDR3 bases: TGTGCCAGCAGCTTAGGGGATCTGTATAGCAATCAGCCCCAGCATTTT. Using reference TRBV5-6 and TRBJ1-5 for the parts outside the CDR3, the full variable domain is DAGVTQSPTHLIKTRGQQVTLRCSPKSGHDTVSWYQQALGQGPQFIFQYYEEEERQRGNFPDRFSGHQFPNYSSELNVNALLLGDSALYLCASSLGDLYSNQPQHFGDGTRLSIL.

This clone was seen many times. CDR3 DNA sequence: TGTGCCAGCAGTCCTCTAGCCCTGAGCTCCTACGAGCAGTACTTC. This translates into CASSPLALSSYEQYF. The chain carries TRBV6-6 and TRBJ2-7; weak D call: TRBD2 (5 bases). Germline values: CDR1 MNHNY, CDR2 SVGAGI (reference sequence). Trimming shortened V by 5 bases and J by 0 bases, and 14 bases separated the two germline ends. The length of the CDR3 is 15 residues.

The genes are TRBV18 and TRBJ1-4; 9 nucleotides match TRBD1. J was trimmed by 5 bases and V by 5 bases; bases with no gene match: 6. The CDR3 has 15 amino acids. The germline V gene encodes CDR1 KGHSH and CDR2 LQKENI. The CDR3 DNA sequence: TGTGCCAGCTCAGTGAAGGGACAGGGCAATGAAAAACTGTTTTTT. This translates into CASSVKGQGNEKLFF.

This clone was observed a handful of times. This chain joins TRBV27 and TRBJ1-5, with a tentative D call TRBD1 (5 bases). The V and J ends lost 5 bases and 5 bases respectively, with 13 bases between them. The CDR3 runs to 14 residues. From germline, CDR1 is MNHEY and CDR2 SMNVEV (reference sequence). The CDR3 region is CASSARTTDQPQHF. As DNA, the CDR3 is TGTGCCAGCAGTGCACGCACGACAGATCAGCCCCAGCATTTT.

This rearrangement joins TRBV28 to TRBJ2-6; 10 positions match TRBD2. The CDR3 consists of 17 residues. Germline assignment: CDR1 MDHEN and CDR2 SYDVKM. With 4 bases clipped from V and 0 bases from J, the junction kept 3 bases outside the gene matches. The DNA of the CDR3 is TGTGCCAGCAGTTCCCCTAGCGGGAGCTCTGGGGCCAACGTCCTGACTTTC. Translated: CASSSPSGSSGANVLTF.

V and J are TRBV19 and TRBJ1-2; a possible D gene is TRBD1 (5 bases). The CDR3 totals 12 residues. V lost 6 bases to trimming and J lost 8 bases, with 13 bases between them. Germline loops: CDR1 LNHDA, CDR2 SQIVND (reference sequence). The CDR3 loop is CASSSRVGGYTF. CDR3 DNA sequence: TGTGCCAGTAGCTCCAGGGTAGGAGGCTACACCTTC.

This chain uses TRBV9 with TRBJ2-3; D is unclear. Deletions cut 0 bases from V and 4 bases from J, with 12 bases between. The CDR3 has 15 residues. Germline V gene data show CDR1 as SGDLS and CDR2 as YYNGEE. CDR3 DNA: TGTGCCAGCAGCGTAGGGCCCTCAGGCCCAGATACGCAGTATTTT. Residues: CASSVGPSGPDTQYF.

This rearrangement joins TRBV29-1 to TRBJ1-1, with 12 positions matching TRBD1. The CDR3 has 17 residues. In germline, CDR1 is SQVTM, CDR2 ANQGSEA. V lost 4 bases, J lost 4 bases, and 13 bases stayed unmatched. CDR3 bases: TGCAGCGTTGTCCTCCTGCCGGGACAGGGGGCCCCCACTGAAGCTTTCTTT. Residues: CSVVLLPGQGAPTEAFF.

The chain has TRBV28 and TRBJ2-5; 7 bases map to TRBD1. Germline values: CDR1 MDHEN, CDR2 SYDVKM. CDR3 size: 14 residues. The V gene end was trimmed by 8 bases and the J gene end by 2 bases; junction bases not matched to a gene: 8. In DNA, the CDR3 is TGTGCCAGCGCCCACTCGGGACAGCAAGAGACCCAGTACTTC. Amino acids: CASAHSGQQETQYF.

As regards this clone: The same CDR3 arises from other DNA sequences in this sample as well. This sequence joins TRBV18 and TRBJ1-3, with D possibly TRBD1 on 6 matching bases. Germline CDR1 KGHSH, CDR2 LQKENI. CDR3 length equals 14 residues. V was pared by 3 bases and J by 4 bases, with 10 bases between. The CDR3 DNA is TGTGCCAGCTCACCGGACAGATCAGGAAACACCATATATTTT. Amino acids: CASSPDRSGNTIYF.

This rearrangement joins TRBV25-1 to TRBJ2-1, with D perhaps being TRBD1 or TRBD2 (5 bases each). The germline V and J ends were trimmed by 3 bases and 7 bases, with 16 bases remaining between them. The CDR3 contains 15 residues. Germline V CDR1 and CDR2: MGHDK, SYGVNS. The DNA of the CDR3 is TGTGCCAGCAGTGACATCCGGGTAGAGGGGAATGAGCAGTTCTTC. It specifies CASSDIRVEGNEQFF.

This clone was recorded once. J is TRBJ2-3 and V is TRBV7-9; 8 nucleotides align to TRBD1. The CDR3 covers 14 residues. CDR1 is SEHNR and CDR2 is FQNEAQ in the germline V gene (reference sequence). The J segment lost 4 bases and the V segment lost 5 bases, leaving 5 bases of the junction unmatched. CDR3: CASSVTGQADTQYF. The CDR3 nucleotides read TGTGCCAGCAGCGTTACGGGACAGGCAGATACGCAGTATTTT.

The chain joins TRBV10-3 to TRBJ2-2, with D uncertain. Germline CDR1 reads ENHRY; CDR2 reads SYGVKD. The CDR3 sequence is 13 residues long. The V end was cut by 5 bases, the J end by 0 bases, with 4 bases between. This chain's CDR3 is CAISRANTGELFF. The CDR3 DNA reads TGTGCCATCAGTCGTGCGAACACCGGGGAGCTGTTTTTT.

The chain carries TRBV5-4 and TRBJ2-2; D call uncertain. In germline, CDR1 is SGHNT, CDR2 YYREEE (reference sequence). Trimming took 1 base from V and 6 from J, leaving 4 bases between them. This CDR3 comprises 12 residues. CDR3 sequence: CASSLTAGELFF. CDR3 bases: TGTGCCAGCAGCTTGACTGCCGGGGAGCTGTTTTTT.

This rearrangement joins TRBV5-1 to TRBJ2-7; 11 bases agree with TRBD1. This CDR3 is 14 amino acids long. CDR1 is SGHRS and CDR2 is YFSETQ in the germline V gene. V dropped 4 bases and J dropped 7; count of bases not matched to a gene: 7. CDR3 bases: TGCGCCAGCAGCACTCCGGGACAGGGGGGTGAGCAGTACTTC. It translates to CASSTPGQGGEQYF.

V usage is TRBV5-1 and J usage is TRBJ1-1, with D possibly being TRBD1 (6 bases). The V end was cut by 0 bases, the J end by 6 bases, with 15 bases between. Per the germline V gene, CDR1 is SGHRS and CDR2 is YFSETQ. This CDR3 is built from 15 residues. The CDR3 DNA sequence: TGCGCCAGCAGCTTGGGGGACATAAGTTTCTCTGAAGCTTTCTTT. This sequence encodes CASSLGDISFSEAFF. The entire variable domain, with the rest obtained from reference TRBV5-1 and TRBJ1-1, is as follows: KAGVTQTPRYLIKTRGQQVTLSCSPISGHRSVSWYQQTPGQGLQFLFEYFSETQRNKGNFPGRFSGRQFSNSRSEMNVSTLELGDSALYLCASSLGDISFSEAFFGQGTRLTVV.

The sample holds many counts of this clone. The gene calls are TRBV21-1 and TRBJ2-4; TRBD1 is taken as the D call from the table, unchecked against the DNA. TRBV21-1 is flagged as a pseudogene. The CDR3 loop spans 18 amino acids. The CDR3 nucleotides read TGTGCCAGCAGCAACAACTTCTGGACAGGGGGAGACAAAAACATTCAGTACTTC. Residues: CASSNNFWTGGDKNIQYF.

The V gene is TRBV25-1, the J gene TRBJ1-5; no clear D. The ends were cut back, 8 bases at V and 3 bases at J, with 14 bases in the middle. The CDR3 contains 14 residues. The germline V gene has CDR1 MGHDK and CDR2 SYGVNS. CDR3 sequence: CASRGGGVNQPQHF. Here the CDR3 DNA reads TGTGCCAGCCGCGGAGGAGGTGTCAATCAGCCCCAGCATTTT.

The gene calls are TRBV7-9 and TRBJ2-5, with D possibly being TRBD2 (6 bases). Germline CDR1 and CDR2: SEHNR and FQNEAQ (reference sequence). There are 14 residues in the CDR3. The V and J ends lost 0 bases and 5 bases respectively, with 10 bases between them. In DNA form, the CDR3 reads TGTGCCAGCAGCTTAGCTAGCGGTGTCGAGACCCAGTACTTC. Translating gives CASSLASGVETQYF.

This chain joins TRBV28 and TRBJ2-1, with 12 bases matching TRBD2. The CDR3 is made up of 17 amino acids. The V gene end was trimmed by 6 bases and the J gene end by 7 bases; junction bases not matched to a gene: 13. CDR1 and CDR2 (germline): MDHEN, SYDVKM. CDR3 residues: CASRLLAGGSAGNEQFF. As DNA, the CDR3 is TGTGCCAGCAGGTTACTAGCGGGGGGCTCCGCGGGTAATGAGCAGTTCTTC.

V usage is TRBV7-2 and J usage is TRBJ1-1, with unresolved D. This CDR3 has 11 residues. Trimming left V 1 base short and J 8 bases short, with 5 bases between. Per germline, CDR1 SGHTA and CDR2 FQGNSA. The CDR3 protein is CASSLGVEAFF. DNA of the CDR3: TGTGCCAGCAGCTTAGGTGTGGAAGCTTTCTTT. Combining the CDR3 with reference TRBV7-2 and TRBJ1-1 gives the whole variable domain GAGVSQSPSNKVTEKGKDVELRCDPISGHTALYWYRQSLGQGLEFLIYFQGNSAPDKSGLPSDRFSAERTGGSVSTLTIQRTQQEDSAVYLCASSLGVEAFFGQGTRLTVV.

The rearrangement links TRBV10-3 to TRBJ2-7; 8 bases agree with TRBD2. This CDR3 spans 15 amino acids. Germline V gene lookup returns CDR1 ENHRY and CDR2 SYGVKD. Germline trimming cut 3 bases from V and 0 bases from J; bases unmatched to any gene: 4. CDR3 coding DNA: TGTGCCATCAGTGATTATAGCGGGGACTCCTACGAGCAGTACTTC. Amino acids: CAISDYSGDSYEQYF.